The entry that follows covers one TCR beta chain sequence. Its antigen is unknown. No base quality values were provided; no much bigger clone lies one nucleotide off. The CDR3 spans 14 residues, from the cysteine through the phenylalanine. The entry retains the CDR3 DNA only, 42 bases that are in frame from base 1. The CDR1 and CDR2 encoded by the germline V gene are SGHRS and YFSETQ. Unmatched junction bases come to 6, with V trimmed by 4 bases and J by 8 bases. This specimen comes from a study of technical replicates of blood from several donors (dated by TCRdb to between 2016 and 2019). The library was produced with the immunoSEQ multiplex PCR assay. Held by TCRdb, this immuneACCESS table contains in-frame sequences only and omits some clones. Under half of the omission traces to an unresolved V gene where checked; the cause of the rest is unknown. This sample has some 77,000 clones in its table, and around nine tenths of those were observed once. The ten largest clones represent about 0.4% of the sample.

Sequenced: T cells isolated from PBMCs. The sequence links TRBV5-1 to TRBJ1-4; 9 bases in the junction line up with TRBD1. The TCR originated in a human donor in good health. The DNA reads TGCGCCAGCAGCCCGGGACAGGGTGAAGAAAAACTGTTTTTT. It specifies CASSPGQGEEKLFF.